This T cell receptor beta chain was documented in a study of T-cell memory formation after mild COVID-19. About the study: Clusters of TCRs were largely donor specific.

Broader study findings: Among CD4+ contracting clones, most were CM and EM, and CD8+ ones EMRA. CD4/CD8 balance held among clones contracting day 15 to 85, and later expanders leaned CD4+. Pre-infection memory showed some responding clones, and this suggested that cross-reactive memory joined.

This clonotype was picked up a small number of times. Its specificity is not known. Using its own MiXCR run on the 5' RACE reads, TCRdb lists one record per CDR3 protein. The sample has 100,000 to 150,000 distinct CDR3 sequences, approximately 5.9% seen once; the top ten hold around 2%. The source material was PBMCs or a T cell subset sorted from them (not recorded which). The receptor comes from an adult woman who had mild COVID-19 (a few samples of this study predate the infection). Cell type and time point are not known.

The CDR3 coding sequence is TGCAGTGCTAGAAAGGTCGGTCTAGTCAATGAGCAGTTCTTC. Translation: CSARKVGLVNEQFF. V usage is TRBV20-1 and J usage is TRBJ2-1; D not resolved. Between the trimmed V and J ends, which lost 2 bases and 6 bases, there was a span of 14 bases. This CDR3 is built from 14 residues. The germline V gene encodes CDR1 DFQATT and CDR2 SNEGSKA (reference sequence).